The T cell receptor (beta chain) described here comes from a study of sequential checkpoint blockade in melanoma (dated by TCRdb to the late 2010s). With respect to the entire study: Patients were randomized 1:1 to first-line nivolumab followed by ipilimumab (arm A) or ipilimumab followed by nivolumab (arm B). Maintenance nivolumab was given following each of the two trial sequences.

What the work shows at the level of the full study, not this receptor alone: Larger, independent patient cohorts are needed to validate the response-prediction model that combines TCR metrics and mutation burden.

TCRbeta CDR3 regions were immunosequenced from genomic DNA with the immunoSEQ Assay. Prior to high-throughput sequencing, genomic DNA was amplified by bias-controlled multiplex PCR. The paper's data handling went like this. To quantify the absolute abundance of each unique TCRbeta CDR3 region, the sequences were collapsed and filtered. Clonality, defined as 1 minus Pielou's evenness, was calculated using only productive rearrangements. Clones with significantly greater frequencies in on-treatment versus baseline samples were identified using a previously published method. Imported from immuneACCESS, the table was reduced by TCRdb to in-frame sequences with V and J called. These copies leave out some clones; in studies compared against another copy, an unresolved V gene accounts for under half, and the cause of the remainder is not known. That table is the source of V, J and clone size, and D and trimming were worked out from the DNA. This sample gives 4,000 to 5,000 clones in total; over 60% of them show up just once. Together, the top ten hold around 67% of the sample.

The treatment or condition label of this sample denotes: randomized to nivolumab then ipilimumab (arm A) or the reverse (arm B). None of the trial patients had been given prior DNA-damaging chemotherapy. On a FACS Aria II flow cytometer, live CD3+CD8+ cells that were negative for CD19 and CD56 were sorted from thawed PBMCs. The samples were obtained from melanoma patients enrolled in CheckMate 064, an open-label, randomized phase II trial testing sequential checkpoint blockade. Peripheral blood mononuclear cells were collected by leukapheresis, purified with Ficoll-Paque, and frozen in human serum with 10% DMSO. Purity of sorted blood CD3+CD8+ cells was verified at >95% immediately after sorting, followed by DNA extraction. Points on this clone: It has no known antigen specificity. The input lacks base qualities; no much larger clone sits a single base away.

For this chain, trimming is 4 bases at the V end and 5 bases at the J end, and the number of junction bases without a gene match is 5. CDR1 SGDLS and CDR2 YYNGEE were looked up in the germline V gene. CDR3 length: 15 amino acids, cysteine to phenylalanine. CDR3 DNA is the only sequence kept; it has 45 bases, read in frame from the first base. The chain joins TRBV9 to TRBJ1-5; TRBD1 matches 11 bases in the middle. The TCR sequence derives from a human donor with melanoma. Sample: CD8+ T cells sorted from blood (inferred from file names), taken from a patient given nivolumab and ipilimumab in sequence. The bases read TGTGCCAGCAGCCCCAGGACAGGGGGCGATCAGCCCCAGCATTTT. This sequence encodes CASSPRTGGDQPQHF.